The subject of this entry is one T cell receptor (beta chain). Its antigen is not identified. The data are from a study of shared clonotypes between healthy human individuals. Study-wide context: CD4 naive cells filled three plates per donor, CD4 memory three, CD8 naive two and CD8 memory one.

Study-wide results and caveats: With a handful of donors compared, around 5% of naive CD4 clonotypes were shared.

As originally analysed: Junction-only sequences without quality scores came from ImmunoSEQ, so filtering differed. Generated by immunoSEQ multiplex PCR, the TCRdb table keeps only in-frame clones and is missing some. V and J calls plus clone size are reproduced from that table; the DNA served to infer D and trimming. The sample lists 2.3 million or so clones; 80% to 95% were seen once. Donors were healthy HIV-negative adults without recent acute infections or vaccinations. Per the germline V gene, CDR1 is SQVTM and CDR2 is ANQGSEA. This CDR3 contains 13 residues. V lost 5 bases and J lost 3; bases outside the gene matches: 4.

The chain combines TRBV29-1 with TRBJ2-3; 8 nucleotides agree with TRBD1. Sequencing input: naive CD4+ T cells from PBMCs. This sample's subset: CD45RA+ positively selected. The clonotype was recovered from a man aged 18 to 35 in good health. Some clones in this sample may be carry-over from other donors' samples. For the CDR3, the DNA is TGCAGCGTTCGACAGGGGAGGACAGATACGCAGTATTTT. Its protein product is CSVRQGRTDTQYF.